The 27 T cell receptor beta chains below all came from one sample that was sequenced in a study of T cells after yellow fever vaccination (dated by TCRdb to the late 2010s). Library construction relied on 5' RACE. Sequencing used an Illumina NovaSeq 6000. TCRdb redid the processing of the public reads, applying fastp at Q25 and MiXCR, and retained in-frame beta chains. When rows share a CDR3 protein, they turn into one entry using the most common DNA and genes. Within this sample are 350,000 to 550,000 distinct CDR3 sequences, with around 19% of them counted one time only. In total, the top ten clones hold 15% to 20% of the sample. The treatment or condition tag for this specimen amounts to: live attenuated yellow fever vaccine strain. This sample comprised PBMCs, obtained before the yellow fever booster vaccination. The source of these receptors is a man younger than 30 who received the YFV17D yellow fever vaccine.

This clonotype was counted many times. The chain couples TRBV12-3 or TRBV12-4 to TRBJ1-2; no clear D gene. V dropped 7 bases and J dropped 7 bases, with 19 bases sitting between them. The CDR3 extends over 14 amino acids. CDR3 loop: CASTLGGQLSGYTF. CDR3 sequence (DNA): TGTGCCAGCACCCTCGGCGGGCAGCTATCTGGCTACACCTTC.

This clonotype was seen a few times. The chain carries TRBV4-1 and TRBJ2-1; a possible D gene is TRBD1 (6 bases). Trimming took off 0 bases at V and 3 bases at J, with 9 bases between the two ends. This CDR3 has 15 residues. CDR1 and CDR2 from the germline V gene are MGHRA and YSYEKL. CDR3 sequence (DNA): TGCGCCAGCAGCCAAGAATTACAGGGCTACAATGAGCAGTTCTTC. Translated: CASSQELQGYNEQFF.

This clonotype has a single count. This chain joins TRBV6-2 or TRBV6-3 and TRBJ2-5, with 7 bases matching TRBD1. The V segment lost 2 bases and the J segment 1 base; nucleotides outside the gene matches: 7. CDR1 is MNHEY and CDR2 is SVGEGT in the germline V gene. CDR3 length: 16 amino acids. The CDR3 protein is CASSYLQDRIQETQYF. DNA for the CDR3: TGTGCCAGCAGTTACCTCCAGGACAGGATCCAAGAGACCCAGTACTTC.

This clonotype has just a few counts. V is TRBV6-2 or TRBV6-3 and J is TRBJ1-2, with TRBD1 as a possible D gene (5 bases). Germline values: CDR1 MNHEY, CDR2 SVGEGT. V shed 8 bases and J shed 7 bases, with 26 bases lying between them. CDR3 length equals 16 residues. This CDR3 reads CASCELPAGAGVGYTF. The DNA for the CDR3 is TGTGCCAGCTGCGAACTACCAGCCGGGGCGGGAGTTGGCTACACCTTC.

On this clonotype itself: The junction shows a germline mismatch at one end, possibly a read error. The genes are TRBV7-9 and TRBJ1-2, with 7 positions matching TRBD1. In germline, CDR1 is SEHNR, CDR2 FQNEAQ (reference sequence). This CDR3 is 14 amino acids long. CDR3 nucleotide sequence: TGTGCCAGCAGCTTGACAGGGACCCTCTATGTCTACACCTTC. Encoded protein: CASSLTGTLYVYTF.

In nucleotides, the CDR3 is TGTGCCAGCATCCCGACAGACCGAGCCTATGGCTACACCTTC. It encodes CASIPTDRAYGYTF. The J gene is TRBJ1-2, the V gene TRBV6-5; D might be TRBD1 (5 bases). Trimming took off 7 bases at V and 4 bases at J, with 16 bases between the two ends. Looked up from germline, CDR1 is MNHEY and CDR2 is SVGAGI. This CDR3 contains 14 residues.

J is TRBJ2-1 and V is TRBV29-1; possible D gene TRBD2, 6 bases. This CDR3 comprises 12 residues. Per germline, CDR1 SQVTM and CDR2 ANQGSEA. The CDR3: CSGRGRYDEQFF. For the CDR3, the DNA is TGCAGTGGGCGGGGACGGTACGATGAGCAGTTCTTC.

This clonotype was counted only a few times. A junction boundary mismatches the germline segment, possibly from a read error. As DNA, the CDR3 is TGCAGTGCAAGAGGACGAACTAGCAATCAGCCCCAGCATTTT. This gives the protein CSARGRTSNQPQHF. The chain recombines TRBV20-1 with TRBJ1-5; D not certain. Looked up from germline, CDR1 is DFQATT and CDR2 is SNEGSKA (reference sequence). This CDR3 contains 14 residues.

The chain is built from TRBV5-6 and TRBJ2-7; D gene unclear. The CDR3 sequence is 17 residues long. Trimming stripped 1 base from V and 4 bases from J, with 21 bases between. Looked up from germline, CDR1 is SGHDT and CDR2 is YYEEEE. The DNA of the CDR3 is TGTGCCAGCAGCTTGACCCGATTAAATCCCCAAAGGTACGAGCAGTACGTC. Amino acid sequence: CASSLTRLNPQRYEQYV.

This clonotype showed up just once. This chain connects TRBV4-1 to TRBJ2-1; no clear D gene. The ends were cut back, 5 bases at V and 7 bases at J, with 6 bases in the middle. Germline V gene sequence: CDR1 MGHRA, CDR2 YSYEKL. The CDR3 consists of 11 residues. The CDR3 bases are TGCGCCAGCAGCAAACAGAATGAGCAGTTCTTC. Encoded protein: CASSKQNEQFF.

The rearrangement uses TRBV5-1 and TRBJ2-4; possibly TRBD2 for D (5 bases). Germline values: CDR1 SGHRS, CDR2 YFSETQ. The CDR3 runs 12 residues. Trimming cost V 0 bases and J 9 bases, with 7 bases left between them. CDR3 sequence (DNA): TGCGCCAGCAGCTTGGAAAGCGGCATTCAGTACTTC. This gives the protein CASSLESGIQYF.

This chain connects TRBV7-8 to TRBJ2-3, with D perhaps matching TRBD2 (6 bases). Germline V gene lookup returns CDR1 SGHVS and CDR2 FQNEAQ. Trimming stripped 3 bases from V and 2 bases from J, with 12 bases between. The CDR3 has 15 amino acids. The DNA for the CDR3 is TGTGCCAGCAGCTTCGTCGCGGGACTCACAGATACGCAGTATTTT. Translating it yields CASSFVAGLTDTQYF.

The chain joins TRBV9 to TRBJ1-3; 7 nucleotides agree with TRBD1. The length of the CDR3 is 18 residues. CDR1 is SGDLS and CDR2 is YYNGEE in the germline V gene. With V trimmed by 5 bases and J by 2 bases, 16 bases remained unmatched. CDR3 region: CASSDTAGTAPAGNTIYF. The CDR3 DNA reads as TGTGCCAGCAGTGATACAGCCGGGACAGCCCCGGCTGGAAACACCATATATTTT.

The chain is built from TRBV12-3 or TRBV12-4 and TRBJ2-2, with D possibly being TRBD2 (7 bases). The CDR3 sequence is 16 residues long. Trimming removed 6 bases at V and 6 bases at J, with 20 bases between. The chain's CDR3 is CASSLRRGAGSGELFF. CDR3 sequence (DNA): TGTGCCAGCAGCCTTCGACGGGGGGCAGGGTCCGGGGAGCTGTTTTTT.

There are a few counts of this clonotype. J is TRBJ1-5 and V is TRBV28, with D perhaps TRBD1 (6 bases). Germline V CDR1 and CDR2: MDHEN, SYDVKM. The ends were cut back, 1 base at V and 1 base at J, with 14 bases in the middle. The CDR3 contains 17 residues. DNA for the CDR3: TGTGCCAGCAGTTTATTTCGGGGGCTGGGCAGCAATCAGCCCCAGCATTTT. Translated, it gives CASSLFRGLGSNQPQHF. Supplemented by reference TRBV28 and TRBJ1-5, the full variable domain reads DVKVTQSSRYLVKRTGEKVFLECVQDMDHENMFWYRQDPGLGLRLIYFSYDVKMKEKGDIPEGYSVSREKKERFSLILESASTNQTSMYLCASSLFRGLGSNQPQHFGDGTRLSIL.

This clonotype was picked up many times. The J gene is TRBJ2-3, the V gene TRBV28; no firm D call. Trimming stripped 4 bases from V and 2 bases from J, with 10 bases between. CDR3 length: 14 amino acids. The germline V gene has CDR1 MDHEN and CDR2 SYDVKM. CDR3 protein: CASSYPPLTDTQYF. CDR3 DNA: TGTGCCAGCAGTTACCCTCCCCTCACAGATACGCAGTATTTT. Together with reference TRBV28 and TRBJ2-3, the CDR3 gives the full variable domain: DVKVTQSSRYLVKRTGEKVFLECVQDMDHENMFWYRQDPGLGLRLIYFSYDVKMKEKGDIPEGYSVSREKKERFSLILESASTNQTSMYLCASSYPPLTDTQYFGPGTRLTVL.

The rearrangement uses TRBV4-3 and TRBJ2-1; 8 nucleotides line up with TRBD2. CDR1 is LGHNA and CDR2 is YSLEER in the germline V gene. The CDR3 runs to 17 residues. Germline trimming cut 1 base from V and 1 base from J; bases unmatched to any gene: 6. The CDR3 DNA is TGCGCCAGCAGCCAAGCGCTCGGGGGGGTTTCCTACAATGAGCAGTTCTTC. Amino acids: CASSQALGGVSYNEQFF.

This clonotype was detected only a few times. The chain is built from TRBV4-3 and TRBJ2-6; 10 bases are shared with TRBD2. The CDR3 contains 22 residues. J was trimmed by 0 bases and V by 0 bases; bases with no gene match: 14. The germline CDR1 and CDR2 sequences are LGHNA and YSLEER. In DNA, the CDR3 is TGCGCCAGCAGCCAAGATCTGGTCCAGCGGGGGGGCTTAAGCTCTGGGGCCAACGTCCTGACTTTC. The encoded protein is CASSQDLVQRGGLSSGANVLTF.

The chain employs TRBV29-1 and TRBJ1-1; D uncertain. V lost 4 bases and J lost 1, with 10 bases in between. From germline, CDR1 is SQVTM and CDR2 ANQGSEA. The CDR3 has 13 residues. In DNA, the CDR3 is TGCAGCGTTGCAGCACAGCAGAACACTGAAGCTTTCTTT. This encodes CSVAAQQNTEAFF.

J is TRBJ2-2 and V is TRBV4-1; D perhaps matches TRBD1 (5 bases). Germline V CDR1 and CDR2: MGHRA, YSYEKL. The CDR3 length is 16 residues. V was clipped by 4 bases and J by 2 bases, with 14 bases between them. The CDR3 region is CASSPTFDSNTGELFF. CDR3 bases: TGCGCCAGCAGCCCAACCTTCGACAGTAACACCGGGGAGCTGTTTTTT.

This chain joins TRBV4-1 and TRBJ2-1; no clear D gene. This CDR3 has 13 residues. V lost 0 bases and J lost 9, with 9 bases in between. Germline V gene lookup returns CDR1 MGHRA and CDR2 YSYEKL. CDR3 bases: TGCGCCAGCAGCCAAGAAGTCAGGTTTGAGCAGTTCTTC. This sequence encodes CASSQEVRFEQFF.

This clonotype appeared a few times. J is TRBJ2-1 and V is TRBV5-1; 7 nucleotides match TRBD2. CDR3 length: 15 residues. The germline gives CDR1 SGHRS, CDR2 YFSETQ. Germline trimming cut 1 base from V and 5 bases from J; bases unmatched to any gene: 6. The CDR3 loop is CASSLTGGFNNEQFF. DNA of the CDR3: TGCGCCAGCAGCTTGACGGGGGGTTTCAACAATGAGCAGTTCTTC.

The CDR3 DNA sequence: TGTGCCAGCAGCTTTGCTAGCGGTTCAGATACGCAGTATTTT. This codes for CASSFASGSDTQYF. The chain combines TRBV7-9 with TRBJ2-3; 7 bases match TRBD2. The CDR3 is 14 residues long. Germline V gene sequence: CDR1 SEHNR, CDR2 FQNEAQ (reference sequence). V was pared by 3 bases and J by 4 bases, with 4 bases of the junction left unmatched.

This chain links TRBV6-1 with TRBJ1-2; D is ambiguous. V lost 1 base and J 2 bases, leaving 5 bases between the germline ends. From germline, CDR1 is MNHNS and CDR2 SASEGT. The CDR3 totals 13 residues. CDR3 nucleotides: TGTGCCAGCAGTGAAGGAAGAAACTATGGCTACACCTTC. This codes for CASSEGRNYGYTF.

CDR3 nucleotide sequence: TGTGCCAGCAGCACTTACCGGACAGGGGGTCACACCGGGGAGCTGTTTTTT. Residues: CASSTYRTGGHTGELFF. This chain connects TRBV7-9 to TRBJ2-2, with 10 bases that match TRBD1. V shed 5 bases, J shed 3 bases, and the junction held 9 bases outside the gene matches. The CDR3 has 17 amino acids. Germline V gene data show CDR1 as SEHNR and CDR2 as FQNEAQ (reference sequence).

In its sample, this clonotype was seen a few times. This sequence joins TRBV4-3 and TRBJ2-2, with TRBD2 matching 8 bases. The V gene's germline CDR1 is LGHNA and CDR2 YSLEER. CDR3 size: 16 residues. J lost 4 bases, V lost 0 bases, and 4 bases had no gene match. The DNA for the CDR3 is TGCGCCAGCAGCCAAGATTTCGGGGGGGGCACCGGGGAGCTGTTTTTT. Translation gives CASSQDFGGGTGELFF.

This chain connects TRBV7-9 to TRBJ2-1; 8 positions agree with TRBD2. Germline CDR1 reads SEHNR; CDR2 reads FQNEAQ (reference sequence). The CDR3 extends over 16 amino acids. J was trimmed by 7 bases and V by 0 bases; bases with no gene match: 8. Here the CDR3 reads CASSLAGQGLGNEQFF. For the CDR3, the DNA is TGTGCCAGCAGCTTAGCGGGCCAGGGACTAGGGAATGAGCAGTTCTTC.